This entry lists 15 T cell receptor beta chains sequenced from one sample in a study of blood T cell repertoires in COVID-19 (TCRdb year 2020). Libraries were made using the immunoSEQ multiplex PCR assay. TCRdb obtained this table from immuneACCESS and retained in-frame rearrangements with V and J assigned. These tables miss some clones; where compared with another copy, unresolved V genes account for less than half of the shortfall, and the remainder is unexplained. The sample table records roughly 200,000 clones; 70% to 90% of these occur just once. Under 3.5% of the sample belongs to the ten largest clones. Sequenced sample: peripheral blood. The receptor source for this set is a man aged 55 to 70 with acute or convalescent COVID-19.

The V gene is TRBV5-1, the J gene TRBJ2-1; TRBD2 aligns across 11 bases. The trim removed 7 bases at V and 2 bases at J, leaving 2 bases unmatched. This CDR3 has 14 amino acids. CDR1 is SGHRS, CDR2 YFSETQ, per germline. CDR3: CASQLAGAYNEQFF. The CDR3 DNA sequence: TGCGCCAGCCAACTAGCGGGAGCCTACAATGAGCAGTTCTTC. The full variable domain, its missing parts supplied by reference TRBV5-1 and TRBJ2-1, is KAGVTQTPRYLIKTRGQQVTLSCSPISGHRSVSWYQQTPGQGLQFLFEYFSETQRNKGNFPGRFSGRQFSNSRSEMNVSTLELGDSALYLCASQLAGAYNEQFFGPGTRLTVL.

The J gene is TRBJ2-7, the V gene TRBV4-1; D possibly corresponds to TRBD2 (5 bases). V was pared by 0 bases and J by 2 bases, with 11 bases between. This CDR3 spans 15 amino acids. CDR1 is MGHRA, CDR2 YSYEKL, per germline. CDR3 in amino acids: CASSQDLRETYEQYF. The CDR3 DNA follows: TGCGCCAGCAGCCAAGATTTGAGGGAGACCTACGAGCAGTACTTC.

CDR3 sequence: CASSLSGSAHNEQFF. The CDR3 DNA reads as TGCGCCAGCAGCTTAAGCGGGAGTGCCCACAATGAGCAGTTCTTC. V is TRBV5-1 and J is TRBJ2-1, with TRBD2 matching over 8 bases. Looked up from germline, CDR1 is SGHRS and CDR2 is YFSETQ. CDR3 length equals 15 residues. Unmatched junction bases numbered 6, after V lost 2 bases and J lost 5 bases.

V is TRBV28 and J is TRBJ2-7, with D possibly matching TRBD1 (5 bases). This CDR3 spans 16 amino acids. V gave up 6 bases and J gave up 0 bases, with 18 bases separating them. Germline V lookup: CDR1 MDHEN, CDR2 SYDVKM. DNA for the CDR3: TGTGCCAGCAGCCCTCGCGGAAGGGGCAGCTCCTACGAGCAGTACTTC. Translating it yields CASSPRGRGSSYEQYF. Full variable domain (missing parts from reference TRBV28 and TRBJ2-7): DVKVTQSSRYLVKRTGEKVFLECVQDMDHENMFWYRQDPGLGLRLIYFSYDVKMKEKGDIPEGYSVSREKKERFSLILESASTNQTSMYLCASSPRGRGSSYEQYFGPGTRLTVT.

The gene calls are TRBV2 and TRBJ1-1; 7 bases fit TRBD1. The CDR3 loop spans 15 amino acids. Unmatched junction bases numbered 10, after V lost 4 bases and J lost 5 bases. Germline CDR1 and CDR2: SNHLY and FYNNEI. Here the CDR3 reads CASSGERGPVTEAFF. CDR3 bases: TGTGCCAGCAGTGGTGAGAGGGGGCCGGTTACTGAAGCTTTCTTT. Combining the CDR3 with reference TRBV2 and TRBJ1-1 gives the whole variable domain EPEVTQTPSHQVTQMGQEVILRCVPISNHLYFYWYRQILGQKVEFLVSFYNNEISEKSEIFDDQFSVERPDGSNFTLKIRSTKLEDSAMYFCASSGERGPVTEAFFGQGTRLTVV.

CDR3 coding DNA: TGTGCCAGTAGTATCCTTCCTGGGACTAGCGGTGCAGATACGCAGTATTTT. Its translation: CASSILPGTSGADTQYF. V is TRBV19 and J is TRBJ2-3; 11 nucleotides match TRBD2. V gave up 3 bases and J gave up 4 bases; unmatched junction bases: 9. The CDR3 sequence is 17 residues long. Per the germline V gene, CDR1 is LNHDA and CDR2 is SQIVND (reference sequence).

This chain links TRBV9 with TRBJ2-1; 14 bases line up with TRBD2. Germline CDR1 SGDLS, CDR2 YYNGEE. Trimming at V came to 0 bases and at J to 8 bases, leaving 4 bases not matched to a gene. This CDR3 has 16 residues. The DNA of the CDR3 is TGTGCCAGCAGCGTAGGGACTAGCGGGAGGTTCGATGAGCAGTTCTTC. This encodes CASSVGTSGRFDEQFF.

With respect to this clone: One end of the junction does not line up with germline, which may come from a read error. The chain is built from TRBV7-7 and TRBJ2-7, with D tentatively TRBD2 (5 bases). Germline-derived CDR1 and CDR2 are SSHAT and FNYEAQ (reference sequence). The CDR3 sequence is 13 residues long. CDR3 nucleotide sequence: TGTGCTAGCAGCCGAGGACTCGATTACGAGCAGTACTTC. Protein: CASSRGLDYEQYF.

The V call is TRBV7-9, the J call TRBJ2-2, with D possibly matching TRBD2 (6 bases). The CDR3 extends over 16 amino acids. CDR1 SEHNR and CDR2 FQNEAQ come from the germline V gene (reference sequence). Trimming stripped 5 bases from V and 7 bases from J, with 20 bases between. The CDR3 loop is CASSPDSGRSGGELFF. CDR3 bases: TGTGCCAGCAGCCCTGATTCAGGGAGGAGCGGCGGGGAGCTGTTTTTT.

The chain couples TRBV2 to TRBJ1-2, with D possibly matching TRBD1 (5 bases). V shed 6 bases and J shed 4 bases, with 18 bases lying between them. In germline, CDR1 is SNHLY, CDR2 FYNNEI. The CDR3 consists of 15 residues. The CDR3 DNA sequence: TGTGCCAGCAGGGCCAAGACAGACACCTCCTATGGCTACACCTTC. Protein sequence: CASRAKTDTSYGYTF.

CDR3 loop: CASSEPGVRGHEQYF. The CDR3 region has the DNA TGTGCCAGCAGCGAACCGGGGGTGCGGGGCCACGAGCAGTACTTC. The chain has TRBV11-3 and TRBJ2-7; TRBD2 might be the D (6 bases). The germline V and J ends were trimmed by 5 bases and 5 bases, with 19 bases remaining between them. This CDR3 comprises 15 residues. Per germline, CDR1 SGHNT and CDR2 YENEEA.

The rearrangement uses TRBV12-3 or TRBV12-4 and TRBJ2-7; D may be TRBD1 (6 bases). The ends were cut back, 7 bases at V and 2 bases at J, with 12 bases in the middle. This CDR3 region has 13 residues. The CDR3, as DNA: TGTGCCAGCACCAGCAGGGGCCCCTACGAGCAGTACTTC. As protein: CASTSRGPYEQYF.

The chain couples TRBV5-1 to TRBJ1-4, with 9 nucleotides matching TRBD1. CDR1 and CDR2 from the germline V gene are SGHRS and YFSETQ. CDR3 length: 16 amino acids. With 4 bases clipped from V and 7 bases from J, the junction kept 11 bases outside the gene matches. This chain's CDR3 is CASSRGLGQGGEKLFF. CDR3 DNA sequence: TGCGCCAGCAGCCGGGGGTTGGGACAGGGAGGTGAAAAACTGTTTTTT.

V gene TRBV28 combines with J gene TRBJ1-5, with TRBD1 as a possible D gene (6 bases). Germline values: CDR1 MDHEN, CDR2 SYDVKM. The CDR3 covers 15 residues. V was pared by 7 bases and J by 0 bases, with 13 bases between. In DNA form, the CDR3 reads TGTGCCAGCACCCGAGGGGGTAATAGCAATCAGCCCCAGCATTTT. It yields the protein CASTRGGNSNQPQHF.

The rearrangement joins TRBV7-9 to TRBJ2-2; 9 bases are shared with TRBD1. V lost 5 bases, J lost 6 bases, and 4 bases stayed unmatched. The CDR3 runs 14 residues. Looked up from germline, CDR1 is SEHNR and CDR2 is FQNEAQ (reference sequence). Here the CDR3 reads CASSPDRGAGELFF. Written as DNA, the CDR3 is TGTGCCAGCAGCCCCGACAGGGGGGCCGGGGAGCTGTTTTTT. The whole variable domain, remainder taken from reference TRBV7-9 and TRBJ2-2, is DTGVSQNPRHKITKRGQNVTFRCDPISEHNRLYWYRQTLGQGPEFLTYFQNEAQLEKSRLLSDRFSAERPKGSFSTLEIQRTEQGDSAMYLCASSPDRGAGELFFGEGSRLTVL.